This TCR beta chain was found in a study of blood T cell repertoires in COVID-19. Study-wide context: Material from acute and convalescent COVID-19 was sourced from the United States, Italy and Spain. Sample material is recorded as cDNA or gDNA derived from T cells, B-cell-depleted T cells, or PBMCs.

A Seattle source enrolled patients during active infection and followed them longitudinally. The length of the CDR3 is 17 residues. Per germline, CDR1 SEHNR and CDR2 FQNEAQ (reference sequence). V dropped 5 bases and J dropped 2 bases, with 20 bases sitting between them. In the study's own analysis: Reference gene primer amplification gave nucleated cell count estimates. Generated by immunoSEQ multiplex PCR, the TCRdb table keeps only in-frame clones and is missing some. The DNA was the basis for D and trimming; V, J and clone size are from that table. The sample shows about 160,000 clones, 70% to 90% of them seen only once. The table lists this clone with a count of one.

The gene calls are TRBV7-9 and TRBJ2-3, with D maybe TRBD1 (6 bases). This TCR derives from an elderly man with COVID-19, enrolled during active disease. Sequencing input: peripheral blood. CDR3 nucleotides: TGTGCCAGCAGCCCTTACCCTTGGGGGCAACACACAGATACGCAGTATTTT. It encodes CASSPYPWGQHTDTQYF. Looking up the rest from reference TRBV7-9 and TRBJ2-3 gives the full variable domain: DTGVSQNPRHKITKRGQNVTFRCDPISEHNRLYWYRQTLGQGPEFLTYFQNEAQLEKSRLLSDRFSAERPKGSFSTLEIQRTEQGDSAMYLCASSPYPWGQHTDTQYFGPGTRLTVL.